The next 24 T cell receptor beta chains were all read from a single sample in a study of cytomegalovirus exposure and HLA in healthy donors. Vbeta (60) and Jbeta (13) primers were used in the PCR. Using immunoSEQ multiplex PCR, the repertoire was profiled, and TCRdb retains in-frame clones only, with some absent. The table lists over 45,000 clones, with approximately 2% in the top ten. Sample: PBMCs. Receptors were obtained from a woman under 30 in good health and CMV-seronegative.

The chain employs TRBV6-5 and TRBJ1-1; no firm D call. Looked up from germline, CDR1 is MNHEY and CDR2 is SVGAGI. Trimming left V 6 bases short and J 4 bases short, with 15 bases between. The CDR3 totals 14 residues. This chain's CDR3 is CASSRRRSTTEAFF. CDR3 bases: TGTGCCAGCAGCCGAAGGAGATCGACCACTGAAGCTTTCTTT.

The chain combines TRBV20-1 with TRBJ2-1; TRBD2 agrees at 9 bases. CDR1 is DFQATT, CDR2 SNEGSKA, per germline (reference sequence). Trimming at V came to 3 bases and at J to 12 bases, leaving 0 bases not matched to a gene. The CDR3 is 10 residues long. The chain's CDR3 is CSASSGGQFF. CDR3 nucleotide sequence: TGCAGTGCTAGTAGCGGGGGGCAGTTCTTC.

The V call is TRBV28, the J call TRBJ2-7; D perhaps matches TRBD1 (5 bases). Looked up from germline, CDR1 is MDHEN and CDR2 is SYDVKM. Trimming cost V 1 base and J 0 bases, with 16 bases left between them. CDR3 length: 17 residues. The CDR3 sequence is CASSLFGGAPSSYEQYF. CDR3 DNA sequence: TGTGCCAGCAGTTTATTCGGTGGGGCACCCTCCTCCTACGAGCAGTACTTC.

The chain carries TRBV4-1 and TRBJ2-5; 7 nucleotides match TRBD1. CDR3 size: 13 residues. Germline assignment: CDR1 MGHRA and CDR2 YSYEKL. V lost 5 bases to trimming and J lost 4 bases; unmatched junction nucleotides: 4. In nucleotides, the CDR3 is TGCGCCAGCAGCAAATACAGGGGAGAGACCCAGTACTTC. Amino acid sequence: CASSKYRGETQYF.

This chain joins TRBV5-1 and TRBJ2-5; 12 nucleotides match TRBD1. From germline, CDR1 is SGHRS and CDR2 YFSETQ. The junction had 7 bases not matched to a gene; V was cut back by 3 bases and J by 4 bases. This CDR3 comprises 16 residues. The chain's CDR3 is CASSSRGTGGLETQYF. In DNA form, the CDR3 reads TGCGCCAGCAGCTCGAGGGGGACAGGGGGCCTAGAGACCCAGTACTTC.

Concerning this clone: Other nucleotide sequences from this sample produce the same CDR3. J is TRBJ1-1 and V is TRBV18; D is perhaps TRBD1 (6 bases). The germline V gene encodes CDR1 KGHSH and CDR2 LQKENI. This CDR3 contains 15 residues. The V end was cut by 1 base, the J end by 1 base, with 10 bases between. The CDR3 protein is CASSPQQGRNTEAFF. In DNA, the CDR3 is TGTGCCAGCTCACCACAGCAGGGGCGGAACACTGAAGCTTTCTTT. Variable domain in full (rest from reference TRBV18 and TRBJ1-1): NAGVMQNPRHLVRRRGQEARLRCSPMKGHSHVYWYRQLPEEGLKFMVYLQKENIIDESGMPKERFSAEFPKEGPSILRIQQVVRGDSAAYFCASSPQQGRNTEAFFGQGTRLTVV.

The chain employs TRBV5-1 and TRBJ1-4; 7 bases map to TRBD1. V shed 4 bases and J 8 bases; nucleotides not matched to a gene: 8. From germline, CDR1 is SGHRS and CDR2 YFSETQ. There are 14 residues in the CDR3. CDR3 DNA: TGCGCCAGCAGCGTTGACAGGGTGGCGGAAAAACTGTTTTTT. It translates to CASSVDRVAEKLFF.

The V call is TRBV6-5, the J call TRBJ2-1; the D gene is possibly TRBD1 (7 bases). Germline CDR1 and CDR2: MNHEY and SVGAGI. The V end was cut by 5 bases, the J end by 8 bases, with 16 bases between. This CDR3 contains 14 residues. The CDR3 spells CASSLQGGGHEQFF. CDR3 in DNA: TGTGCCAGCAGTCTCCAAGGAGGGGGCCATGAGCAGTTCTTC.

The chain has TRBV7-2 and TRBJ1-2; 8 bases map to TRBD1. Germline V CDR1 and CDR2: SGHTA, FQGNSA. The CDR3 runs to 14 residues. V trimming: 3 bases; J trimming: 10 bases; junction bases outside the gene matches: 10. Here the CDR3 DNA reads TGTGCCAGCAGCTTGTATCAGGGGGCAAGGGCCTACACCTTC. Encoded protein: CASSLYQGARAYTF. Full variable domain (outside the CDR3, taken from reference TRBV7-2 and TRBJ1-2): GAGVSQSPSNKVTEKGKDVELRCDPISGHTALYWYRQSLGQGLEFLIYFQGNSAPDKSGLPSDRFSAERTGGSVSTLTIQRTQQEDSAVYLCASSLYQGARAYTFGSGTRLTVV.

The V and J genes are TRBV27 and TRBJ1-1; possible D gene TRBD1, 5 bases. Germline V CDR1 and CDR2: MNHEY, SMNVEV (reference sequence). The V end lost 2 bases, the J end lost 6 bases, and 16 bases lay between the germline ends. The length of the CDR3 is 15 residues. Written as DNA, the CDR3 is TGTGCCAGCAGTTTACACCCCCCGGGGGTGGCTGAAGCTTTCTTT. Translating gives CASSLHPPGVAEAFF.

CDR3 sequence (DNA): TGCGCCAGCAGCTTCCCTGACAGGGGCAACACTGAAGCTTTCTTT. Its translation: CASSFPDRGNTEAFF. The chain links TRBV5-1 to TRBJ1-1, with 8 bases identical to TRBD1. Losses at the gene ends were 2 bases for V and 2 bases for J; bases not matched to a gene: 5. The CDR3 has 15 residues. CDR1 is SGHRS, CDR2 YFSETQ, per germline. Combining the CDR3 with reference TRBV5-1 and TRBJ1-1 gives the whole variable domain KAGVTQTPRYLIKTRGQQVTLSCSPISGHRSVSWYQQTPGQGLQFLFEYFSETQRNKGNFPGRFSGRQFSNSRSEMNVSTLELGDSALYLCASSFPDRGNTEAFFGQGTRLTVV.

This sequence joins TRBV15 and TRBJ1-6; tentative D call: TRBD1 (6 bases). This CDR3 is built from 16 residues. Germline lookup yields CDR1 LNHNV and CDR2 YYDKDF (reference sequence). V was clipped by 1 base and J by 6 bases, with 13 bases between them. CDR3: CATSRVLGQGNSPLHF. The DNA of the CDR3 is TGTGCCACCAGCAGAGTGTTGGGACAAGGTAATTCACCCCTCCACTTT.

The chain carries TRBV6-5 and TRBJ2-2, with 7 bases identical to TRBD1. Trimming cost V 5 bases and J 9 bases; bases outside gene matches: 3. CDR3 length: 12 amino acids. CDR1 and CDR2 from the germline V gene are MNHEY and SVGAGI. The CDR3 DNA is TGTGCCAGCAGTCAGGGGGATAGGGAGCTGTTTTTT. Its translation is CASSQGDRELFF.

The rearrangement uses TRBV9 and TRBJ1-1, with D perhaps TRBD1 (6 bases). This CDR3 has 14 amino acids. V was shortened by 0 bases and J by 3 bases, with 9 bases between the two germline ends. Looked up from germline, CDR1 is SGDLS and CDR2 is YYNGEE. The CDR3, as DNA: TGTGCCAGCAGCGTAGAGGGGGTAGACACTGAAGCTTTCTTT. Translating it yields CASSVEGVDTEAFF.

The chain recombines TRBV6-5 with TRBJ1-2; possibly TRBD1 for D (6 bases). Trimming removed 0 bases at V and 8 bases at J, with 13 bases between. The CDR3 totals 14 residues. Germline V gives CDR1 MNHEY, CDR2 SVGAGI. The CDR3 DNA is TGTGCCAGCAGTTACTCGGCAGAGGGGGGGGGCTACACCTTC. Translating gives CASSYSAEGGGYTF.

The rearrangement uses TRBV11-2 and TRBJ1-2; 7 bases map to TRBD1. The J segment lost 3 bases and the V segment lost 5 bases, leaving 6 bases of the junction unmatched. The V gene's germline CDR1 is SGHAT and CDR2 FQNNGV. This CDR3 comprises 14 residues. In DNA, the CDR3 is TGTGCCAGCAGCGCATTACAGGGGTACTATGGCTACACCTTC. Protein product: CASSALQGYYGYTF.

The gene calls are TRBV29-1 and TRBJ2-1; TRBD2 matches 7 bases. There are 12 residues in the CDR3. Germline CDR1 and CDR2: SQVTM and ANQGSEA. With V trimmed by 3 bases and J by 7 bases, 3 bases remained unmatched. The chain's CDR3 is CSVELGGNEQFF. CDR3 DNA: TGCAGCGTTGAGCTGGGGGGGAATGAGCAGTTCTTC.

This sequence joins TRBV11-2 and TRBJ2-7; D unclear. Germline CDR1 reads SGHAT; CDR2 reads FQNNGV. This CDR3 has 12 amino acids. V lost 1 base and J 10 bases, leaving 11 bases between the germline ends. CDR3 sequence: CASSLGARPQYF. In DNA, the CDR3 is TGTGCCAGCAGCTTAGGGGCCAGGCCACAGTACTTC.

The V call is TRBV12-5, the J call TRBJ2-1, with TRBD1 as a possible D gene (6 bases). With 1 base removed from V and 4 bases from J, the gap between germline ends came to 11 bases. Germline V gives CDR1 LGHNT, CDR2 FRNRAP. This CDR3 comprises 15 residues. The CDR3 loop is CASGLGLTGYNEQFF. CDR3 in DNA: TGTGCTAGTGGTTTGGGGCTCACAGGGTACAATGAGCAGTTCTTC.

The V gene is TRBV30, the J gene TRBJ2-1, with 8 bases that match TRBD2. The ends lost 3 bases at V and 5 bases at J; junction bases unmatched: 9. The germline V gene has CDR1 GTSNPN and CDR2 SVGIG (reference sequence). CDR3 size: 15 residues. The CDR3 sequence: CAWSTGTSRDNEQFF. The CDR3 DNA sequence: TGTGCCTGGAGCACAGGGACTAGTCGGGACAATGAGCAGTTCTTC.

The genes are TRBV5-1 and TRBJ1-1, with TRBD1 identical over 7 bases. J gave up 4 bases and V 0 bases, and 3 bases lay outside the gene matches. The CDR3 consists of 14 residues. Germline assignment: CDR1 SGHRS and CDR2 YFSETQ. The CDR3 DNA follows: TGCGCCAGCAGCTTGGACAGGGGAACCACTGAAGCTTTCTTT. It codes for CASSLDRGTTEAFF.

The chain joins TRBV28 to TRBJ1-2; D gene unclear. The CDR3 totals 16 residues. Deletions cut 5 bases from V and 4 bases from J, with 20 bases between. Germline values: CDR1 MDHEN, CDR2 SYDVKM. This chain's CDR3 is CASSLGVRYGSYGYTF. DNA for the CDR3: TGTGCCAGCAGTCTAGGTGTTCGGTACGGATCCTATGGCTACACCTTC.

V and J are TRBV4-1 and TRBJ1-1; D gene uncertain. This CDR3 comprises 15 residues. Germline V CDR1 and CDR2: MGHRA, YSYEKL. The V gene lost 1 base and the J gene lost 1 base, with 10 bases spanning the gap. CDR3 loop: CASSQGASANTEAFF. The DNA for the CDR3 is TGCGCCAGCAGCCAAGGGGCGTCAGCGAACACTGAAGCTTTCTTT.

This chain uses TRBV13 with TRBJ2-7, with TRBD1 matching over 8 bases. V dropped 1 base and J dropped 6; count of bases not matched to a gene: 5. This CDR3 contains 14 residues. The germline V gene encodes CDR1 PRHDT and CDR2 FYEKMQ (reference sequence). CDR3 nucleotides: TGTGCCAGCAGCTTAGCCCCCACAGGGGGCGAGCAGTACTTC. It is translated as CASSLAPTGGEQYF.